This T cell receptor beta chain came from a study of tumor-infiltrating lymphocytes in localized non-small cell lung cancer (dated by TCRdb to 2020 to 2023). About the investigation overall: Patients whose samples were collected after neoadjuvant chemotherapy, as well as both smokers and never-smokers and several histologies, were included in the cohort. In total, the ICON cohort consisted of some 160 surgical patients with localized non-small cell lung cancer who had their tumors resected. TCR sequencing was one of several integrated assays, alongside flow cytometry, multiplex immunofluorescence, RNA-seq, exome sequencing and proteomics, applied to the same patients. From each patient came resected tumor tissue plus uninvolved lung tissue from that same patient, and the uninvolved lung tissue was described as non-adjacent to the tumor. For under 70 patients, immunoSEQ T-cell fraction was compared between paired tumor and uninvolved lung. Summary of the overall study and its limitations: Higher T cell infiltration in tumors than in uninvolved lung tissue was supported by TCRbeta sequencing, consistent with immunofluorescence CD3 counts. Because different assays used different pieces of the same tissue, technical variation could not be distinguished from intratumor heterogeneity. Recurrence-free survival showed no association with tumor T-cell fraction from TCR sequencing (p = 0.61). Assay coverage varied across patients depending on available tissue quantity, so only a subset of the cohort had TCR sequencing. The TCR-derived T-cell fraction showed no difference between the flow cytometry-defined immunotypes IM1 (good prognosis) and IM2 (poor prognosis).

A note on this clone: Its antigen is unknown. No base quality information exists; no much larger clone differs at one position.

ICON enrollment began in 2016, and the last patient was enrolled in September 2018. In a subcohort of 65 to 85 patients, fresh tumor and matched uninvolved tissue were collected for in-depth immune analyses, with TCR sequencing among those analyses. No cell sorting was done, and TCR sequencing was instead run on DNA isolated from bulk tissue. The T-cell fraction in tumor and uninvolved lung tissue was obtained from TCR sequencing using the immunoSEQ assay. In the source study's methods: For survival analysis, patients were split into high (upper tertile) and low (lower two tertiles) T-cell fraction groups and compared by log-rank test. A signed-rank test was used to test paired tumor versus uninvolved lung differences in T-cell fraction. TCRdb obtained this table from immuneACCESS and retained in-frame rearrangements with V and J assigned. These tables miss some clones; where compared with another copy, unresolved V genes account for less than half of the shortfall, and the remainder is unexplained. V and J calls and clone size come straight from that table; D and trimming were deduced from the DNA. For this sample there are more than 20,000 clones; around 78% appear just once. Around 6.3% of the sample rests with the top ten.

The germline V gene specifies MNHEY as CDR1 and SVGAGI as CDR2. Reading from cysteine to phenylalanine, the CDR3 counts 15 amino acids. The sequence is cut down to CDR3 DNA, 45 bases in frame from base 1. The V and J ends are trimmed by 0 bases and 1 base, leaving 8 bases between them. This sequence uses TRBV6-5 and TRBJ2-3; TRBD1 is possibly the D segment (5 matching bases). The origin of this receptor is a human donor with non-small cell lung cancer. What was sequenced was lung tumor tissue. The bases read TGTGCCAGCAGTTACTCGATAGGGGGCACAGATACGCAGTATTTT. Translated, it reads CASSYSIGGTDTQYF.